The 22 T cell receptor beta chains below all came from one sample that was sequenced in a study of siplizumab effects on memory and regulatory T cells. Measured with immunoSEQ multiplex PCR; TCRdb has only the in-frame clones, and not every one. The sample carries about 82,000 clones, over 80% recorded once. Sample: Tregs sorted from blood. The receptors originated from a human donor in good health.

V is TRBV7-2 and J is TRBJ1-1; TRBD1 matches at 7 bases. The CDR3 is 16 amino acids. Germline CDR1 reads SGHTA; CDR2 reads FQGNSA. With V trimmed by 1 base and J by 0 bases, 5 bases remained unmatched. In DNA, the CDR3 is TGTGCCAGCAGCTTAGATGGGGGACAGTTGAACACTGAAGCTTTCTTT. Amino acid sequence: CASSLDGGQLNTEAFF.

This clone appeared once. The V gene is TRBV6-1, the J gene TRBJ2-1; 8 bases map to TRBD2. Germline V CDR1 and CDR2: MNHNS, SASEGT. The length of the CDR3 is 15 residues. V was clipped by 5 bases and J by 3 bases; unmatched bases: 6. In DNA form, the CDR3 reads TGTGCCAGCAGTCTTGTCGGGGGGGTCTACAATGAGCAGTTCTTC. Amino acids: CASSLVGGVYNEQFF.

This chain joins TRBV14 and TRBJ2-5, with TRBD2 matching 12 bases. The V gene's germline CDR1 is SGHDN and CDR2 FVKESK. The CDR3 covers 15 residues. V lost 4 bases to trimming and J lost 4 bases; unmatched junction nucleotides: 4. CDR3 sequence reads: CASSRGLAGRETQYF. The CDR3 nucleotides are TGTGCCAGCAGCCGAGGACTAGCGGGGAGAGAGACCCAGTACTTC.

The chain employs TRBV7-2 and TRBJ2-4; TRBD1 or TRBD2 may be the D gene (7 bases each). Deletions cut 4 bases from V and 9 bases from J, with 19 bases between. This CDR3 contains 15 residues. Germline assignment: CDR1 SGHTA and CDR2 FQGNSA. The CDR3 reads CASSSQGGGPIIQYF. For the CDR3, the DNA is TGTGCCAGCAGCTCCCAGGGAGGGGGCCCGATCATTCAGTACTTC.

This clone has just one count. This chain links TRBV10-3 with TRBJ2-3; unclear D gene. Germline V gene data show CDR1 as ENHRY and CDR2 as SYGVKD. The V gene lost 6 bases and the J gene lost 4 bases, with 8 bases spanning the gap. This CDR3 region has 12 residues. This CDR3 is CAIRNDADTQYF. In DNA form, the CDR3 reads TGTGCCATCAGAAATGATGCAGATACGCAGTATTTT.

The chain recombines TRBV18 with TRBJ1-2; maybe TRBD1 (6 bases). Trimming removed 5 bases at V and 11 bases at J, with 12 bases between. Germline V gene data show CDR1 as KGHSH and CDR2 as LQKENI. CDR3 length: 11 residues. DNA of the CDR3: TGTGCCAGCTCAGCGGACAGACTTTACACCTTC. As protein: CASSADRLYTF. Based on the CDR3 plus reference TRBV18 and TRBJ1-2, the full variable domain is NAGVMQNPRHLVRRRGQEARLRCSPMKGHSHVYWYRQLPEEGLKFMVYLQKENIIDESGMPKERFSAEFPKEGPSILRIQQVVRGDSAAYFCASSADRLYTFGSGTRLTVV.

The V call is TRBV5-6, the J call TRBJ2-5; D gene uncertain. V lost 2 bases and J 9 bases, leaving 17 bases between the germline ends. This CDR3 is built from 14 residues. CDR1 SGHDT and CDR2 YYEEEE come from the germline V gene. The CDR3 DNA reads TGTGCCAGCAGCTTTAGGCTCCCTCCGGCGGCCCAGTACTTC. Translation gives CASSFRLPPAAQYF.

V usage is TRBV4-3 and J usage is TRBJ2-7; either TRBD1 or TRBD2 may fit D (5 bases each). The CDR3 totals 17 residues. Trimming cost V 0 bases and J 3 bases, with 18 bases left between them. Germline CDR1 is LGHNA and CDR2 is YSLEER. CDR3 in DNA: TGCGCCAGCAGCCAAGAGAGGGGACGCCTTGGGGTCTACGAGCAGTACTTC. Encoded protein: CASSQERGRLGVYEQYF.

The genes are TRBV2 and TRBJ1-2; D remains unclear. This CDR3 has 12 residues. Trimming left V 2 bases short and J 4 bases short, with 5 bases between. Looked up from germline, CDR1 is SNHLY and CDR2 is FYNNEI. CDR3 DNA sequence: TGTGCCAGCAGTGAAATTCGCTATGGCTACACCTTC. This encodes CASSEIRYGYTF.

The chain carries TRBV18 and TRBJ1-2, with a possible D match to TRBD1 (6 bases). CDR1 is KGHSH, CDR2 LQKENI, per germline. CDR3 length: 13 residues. Trimming cost V 3 bases and J 4 bases, with 9 bases left between them. The CDR3 spells CASSPDRTYGYTF. DNA for the CDR3: TGTGCCAGCTCACCGGACAGAACCTATGGCTACACCTTC.

The V gene is TRBV11-2, the J gene TRBJ2-2, with D uncertain. Germline CDR1 is SGHAT and CDR2 is FQNNGV. The V end lost 5 bases, the J end lost 5 bases, and 6 bases lay between the germline ends. The CDR3 is made up of 12 amino acids. The CDR3 coding sequence is TGTGCCAGCAGCCAACAGACCGGGGAGCTGTTTTTT. Translating gives CASSQQTGELFF.

The rearrangement joins TRBV5-1 to TRBJ2-5; TRBD1 matches 8 bases. This CDR3 has 15 residues. Looked up from germline, CDR1 is SGHRS and CDR2 is YFSETQ. Trimming at V came to 5 bases and at J to 5 bases, leaving 11 bases not matched to a gene. Written as DNA, the CDR3 is TGCGCCAGCAGATCTGAGACAGGGGCAGGGGAGACCCAGTACTTC. It encodes CASRSETGAGETQYF.

The chain uses TRBV7-9 and TRBJ2-2, with D perhaps TRBD1 or TRBD2 (5 bases each). The germline V and J ends were trimmed by 10 bases and 6 bases, with 24 bases remaining between them. CDR1 is SEHNR and CDR2 is FQNEAQ in the germline V gene (reference sequence). The CDR3 runs to 16 residues. The CDR3 DNA reads TGTGCCATAAGCAGACACAGGAGGTCGGAGGCCGGGGAGCTGTTTTTT. Translating gives CAISRHRRSEAGELFF.

V is TRBV15 and J is TRBJ1-3; D is uncertain. The CDR3 is 12 residues long. V shed 0 bases and J shed 6 bases, with 3 bases lying between them. The germline gives CDR1 LNHNV, CDR2 YYDKDF (reference sequence). CDR3 sequence (DNA): TGTGCCACCAGCAGAGAAGAAAACACCATATATTTT. This sequence encodes CATSREENTIYF.

CDR3 sequence: CASSPDISGNTIYF. CDR3 nucleotide sequence: TGTGCCAGCAGCCCTGACATATCTGGAAACACCATATATTTT. V usage is TRBV4-2 and J usage is TRBJ1-3, with unresolved D. CDR3 length equals 14 residues. Germline V CDR1 and CDR2: LGHNA, YNFKEQ. V lost 4 bases and J lost 1, with 8 bases in between.

As to this clone: The sample has other DNA sequences that encode this CDR3 too. The chain recombines TRBV6-5 with TRBJ1-2, with 8 bases that match TRBD1. J gave up 6 bases and V 6 bases, and 9 bases lay outside the gene matches. There are 14 residues in the CDR3. The germline V gene has CDR1 MNHEY and CDR2 SVGAGI. Written as DNA, the CDR3 is TGTGCCAGCAGGCCTGGGGCAGGGGGCGATGGCTACACCTTC. Residues: CASRPGAGGDGYTF.

The rearrangement joins TRBV6-5 to TRBJ2-7; no clear D. Trimming stripped 6 bases from V and 2 bases from J, with 14 bases between. The CDR3 has 14 amino acids. Germline CDR1 reads MNHEY; CDR2 reads SVGAGI. The CDR3 DNA is TGTGCCAGCAGGGCGACACGTATGACCTACGAGCAGTACTTC. It codes for CASRATRMTYEQYF.

The gene calls are TRBV5-4 and TRBJ1-1, with 9 bases matching TRBD1. Germline trimming cut 4 bases from V and 11 bases from J; bases unmatched to any gene: 3. In germline, CDR1 is SGHNT, CDR2 YYREEE (reference sequence). The CDR3 is 11 amino acids. The chain's CDR3 is CASSTGTGAFF. CDR3 in DNA: TGTGCCAGCAGCACCGGGACAGGGGCTTTCTTT.

This clone was seen just once. The V and J genes are TRBV2 and TRBJ1-2, with 9 bases lining up with TRBD1. Germline trimming cut 7 bases from V and 1 base from J; bases unmatched to any gene: 13. Germline CDR1 and CDR2: SNHLY and FYNNEI. CDR3 length: 17 amino acids. The chain's CDR3 is CASTRSGQGTGNYGYTF. The CDR3 region has the DNA TGTGCCAGCACCCGAAGTGGACAGGGGACGGGTAACTATGGCTACACCTTC.

The rearrangement uses TRBV5-1 and TRBJ2-1; D gene uncertain. Trimming pared 0 bases from V and 7 bases from J, leaving 11 bases between. The CDR3 is 14 residues long. CDR1 is SGHRS and CDR2 is YFSETQ in the germline V gene. CDR3 protein: CASSLDYLGNEQFF. In DNA form, the CDR3 reads TGCGCCAGCAGCTTGGACTATCTGGGGAATGAGCAGTTCTTC.

Of note for this clone: A read error may account for a junction end that differs from germline. This chain connects TRBV5-1 to TRBJ1-2; no definite D call. The germline V gene has CDR1 SGHRS and CDR2 YFSETQ. The CDR3 extends over 13 amino acids. The CDR3 nucleotides are TGCGCCAGCAGCTTGGATGGAGCCGGGAGGAAGGCCTTC. Translation: CASSLDGAGRKAF.

Only one count was recorded for this clone. The chain has TRBV2 and TRBJ2-1; D perhaps matches TRBD1 (6 bases). V lost 7 bases, J lost 2 bases, and 15 bases lay in between. CDR3 size: 15 residues. CDR1 and CDR2 (germline): SNHLY, FYNNEI. The CDR3 region has the DNA TGTGCCAGCAAAGTTGGGACATCGGCCTACAATGAGCAGTTCTTC. Its protein is CASKVGTSAYNEQFF. The entire variable domain, with the rest obtained from reference TRBV2 and TRBJ2-1, is as follows: EPEVTQTPSHQVTQMGQEVILRCVPISNHLYFYWYRQILGQKVEFLVSFYNNEISEKSEIFDDQFSVERPDGSNFTLKIRSTKLEDSAMYFCASKVGTSAYNEQFFGPGTRLTVL.